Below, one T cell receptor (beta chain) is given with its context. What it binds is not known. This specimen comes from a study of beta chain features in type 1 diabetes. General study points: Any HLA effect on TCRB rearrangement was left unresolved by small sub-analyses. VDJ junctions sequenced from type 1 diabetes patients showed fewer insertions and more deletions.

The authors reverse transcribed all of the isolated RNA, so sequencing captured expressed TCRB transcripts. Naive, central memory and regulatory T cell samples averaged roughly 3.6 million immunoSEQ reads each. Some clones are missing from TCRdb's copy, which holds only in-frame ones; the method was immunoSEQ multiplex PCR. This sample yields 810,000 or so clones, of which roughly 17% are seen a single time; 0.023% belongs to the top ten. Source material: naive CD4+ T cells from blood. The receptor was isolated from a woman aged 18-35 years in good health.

The CDR3 is CASRAGLAGGTGELFF. CDR3 DNA sequence: TGTGCCAGCAGAGCCGGACTAGCGGGAGGTACCGGGGAGCTGTTTTTT. The chain couples TRBV25-1 to TRBJ2-2, with 14 nucleotides matching TRBD2. CDR1 and CDR2 (germline): MGHDK, SYGVNS. The CDR3 runs to 16 residues. Trimming removed 6 bases from V and 5 bases from J; junction bases left unmatched: 5.